The 28 T cell receptor beta chains given below trace back to one sample, sequenced in a study of OX40 agonist ivuxolimab in advanced cancers. TCRdb keeps only in-frame clones here, not all; method: immunoSEQ multiplex PCR. The sample records about 73,000 clones, 88% being singletons. Sequenced material: CD4+ or CD8+ T cells sorted from blood, taken in a trial of the OX40 agonist ivuxolimab. The receptors stem from an adult with an advanced solid tumor such as melanoma, head and neck, liver or kidney cancer.

The chain recombines TRBV11-2 with TRBJ1-4, with D perhaps TRBD1 (5 bases). Per germline, CDR1 SGHAT and CDR2 FQNNGV. The CDR3 is 15 residues long. Trimming cost V 5 bases and J 8 bases, with 18 bases left between them. CDR3: CASSEGQGGGEKLFF. CDR3 DNA sequence: TGTGCCAGCAGCGAAGGGCAGGGAGGAGGAGAAAAACTGTTTTTT. Supplemented by reference TRBV11-2 and TRBJ1-4, the full variable domain reads EAGVAQSPRYKIIEKRQSVAFWCNPISGHATLYWYQQILGQGPKLLIQFQNNGVVDDSQLPKDRFSAERLKGVDSTLKIQPAKLEDSAVYLCASSEGQGGGEKLFFGSGTQLSVL.

This chain links TRBV9 with TRBJ2-7; 8 bases match TRBD1. Per germline, CDR1 SGDLS and CDR2 YYNGEE. The CDR3 extends over 15 amino acids. With 2 bases clipped from V and 2 bases from J, the junction kept 6 bases outside the gene matches. The CDR3 coding sequence is TGTGCCAGCAGCGTCGCCGGGACAGGACCCTACGAGCAGTACTTC. Translating it yields CASSVAGTGPYEQYF.

The chain employs TRBV9 and TRBJ2-3; TRBD2 aligns across 11 bases. CDR3 size: 16 residues. Germline V gene sequence: CDR1 SGDLS, CDR2 YYNGEE. V shed 4 bases and J 2 bases; nucleotides not matched to a gene: 6. The CDR3 here is CASSPGTSGNTDTQYF. Here the CDR3 DNA reads TGTGCCAGCAGCCCTGGGACTAGCGGAAACACAGATACGCAGTATTTT.

The rearrangement links TRBV14 to TRBJ2-1, with 7 bases lining up with TRBD2. The CDR3 length is 15 residues. J lost 3 bases, V lost 4 bases, and 6 bases had no gene match. The germline V gene has CDR1 SGHDN and CDR2 FVKESK. The CDR3 protein is CASSLGLADYNEQFF. As DNA, the CDR3 is TGTGCCAGCAGCCTAGGGCTAGCGGACTACAATGAGCAGTTCTTC.

The V and J genes are TRBV6-5 and TRBJ1-1; possible D gene TRBD1, 6 bases. V gave up 8 bases and J gave up 3 bases, with 16 bases separating them. This CDR3 spans 14 amino acids. Germline CDR1 MNHEY, CDR2 SVGAGI. CDR3 loop: CASRGQGGYTEAFF. The CDR3 nucleotides read TGTGCCAGCCGGGGGCAGGGAGGATACACTGAAGCTTTCTTT.

V and J are TRBV28 and TRBJ1-1; TRBD1 matches at 8 bases. J gave up 6 bases and V 7 bases, and 16 bases lay outside the gene matches. The CDR3 length is 16 residues. In germline, CDR1 is MDHEN, CDR2 SYDVKM. The CDR3 DNA follows: TGTGCCAGCACCCTGCGGGGGGCAGGGGGCCTCTCTGAAGCTTTCTTT. Protein: CASTLRGAGGLSEAFF.

V is TRBV10-2 and J is TRBJ2-1, with TRBD2 matching 9 bases. With 10 bases clipped from V and 9 bases from J, the junction kept 13 bases outside the gene matches. Germline V gene sequence: CDR1 WSHSY, CDR2 SAAADI. The CDR3 has 14 amino acids. The CDR3 nucleotides are TGCGCCACCGGAGGTAGCGGGAGCCGAGGTGAGCAGTTCTTC. Amino acids: CATGGSGSRGEQFF.

The chain combines TRBV11-2 with TRBJ2-5; D ambiguous. Germline assignment: CDR1 SGHAT and CDR2 FQNNGV. The CDR3 extends over 13 amino acids. V dropped 3 bases and J dropped 4 bases, with 9 bases sitting between them. The CDR3 loop reads CASSFWMTETQYF. The CDR3 DNA reads TGTGCCAGCAGCTTCTGGATGACAGAGACCCAGTACTTC.

This clone came up a few times. The genes are TRBV15 and TRBJ1-4; 10 bases align to TRBD1. The V and J ends lost 0 bases and 8 bases, in that order; junction bases with no gene match: 9. The CDR3 runs 17 residues. CDR1 is LNHNV and CDR2 is YYDKDF in the germline V gene (reference sequence). The CDR3 region has the DNA TGTGCCACCAGCAGAGAGGGTCTCGGGACAGGGGTAGAAAAACTGTTTTTT. Protein product: CATSREGLGTGVEKLFF.

J is TRBJ2-3 and V is TRBV5-1; D is ambiguous. The CDR3 extends over 13 amino acids. The germline gives CDR1 SGHRS, CDR2 YFSETQ. V lost 0 bases and J lost 4, with 6 bases in between. This CDR3 is CASSLEIADTQYF. CDR3 coding DNA: TGCGCCAGCAGCTTGGAGATCGCAGATACGCAGTATTTT.

The chain combines TRBV6-6 with TRBJ2-2; perhaps TRBD2 as D (5 bases). The CDR3 sequence is 15 residues long. V was shortened by 0 bases and J by 7 bases, with 12 bases between the two germline ends. Germline CDR1 is MNHNY and CDR2 is SVGAGI (reference sequence). CDR3 nucleotides: TGTGCCAGCAGTTACTCGGGGTTTGGGAGCGGGGAGCTGTTTTTT. Its translation: CASSYSGFGSGELFF.

The chain combines TRBV10-3 with TRBJ1-4; D is unresolved. The CDR3 spans 16 residues. The V and J ends lost 0 bases and 3 bases respectively, with 11 bases between them. Germline assignment: CDR1 ENHRY and CDR2 SYGVKD. CDR3 nucleotides: TGTGCCATCAGTGAGTCGATTTTCGGGGCTAATGAAAAACTGTTTTTT. Protein: CAISESIFGANEKLFF.

This sequence joins TRBV27 and TRBJ2-1; D is uncertain. The CDR3 has 10 residues. The germline gives CDR1 MNHEY, CDR2 SMNVEV (reference sequence). V dropped 8 bases and J dropped 13 bases, with 12 bases sitting between them. For the CDR3, the DNA is TGTGCCAGCGGACCGGGCCAACAGTTCTTC. It is translated as CASGPGQQFF.

The CDR3 bases are TGCAGCGTTGAACCGGACAACTCCTACGAGCAGTACTTC. It specifies CSVEPDNSYEQYF. The V gene is TRBV29-1, the J gene TRBJ2-7; D is perhaps TRBD1 (5 bases). Germline V gene data show CDR1 as SQVTM and CDR2 as ANQGSEA. CDR3 length: 13 residues. The V and J ends lost 2 bases and 0 bases respectively, with 8 bases between them.

The J gene is TRBJ2-7, the V gene TRBV9; D not certain. The CDR3 sequence is 14 residues long. Looked up from germline, CDR1 is SGDLS and CDR2 is YYNGEE. V lost 4 bases to trimming and J lost 1 base, with 12 bases between them. The DNA of the CDR3 is TGTGCCAGCAGCCGCAACAGCTTGTCCTACGAGCAGTACTTC. Its translation is CASSRNSLSYEQYF.

This chain joins TRBV19 and TRBJ2-2; TRBD1 is a possible D gene (6 bases). V gave up 7 bases and J gave up 8 bases, with 20 bases separating them. The CDR3 is 15 amino acids. Germline values: CDR1 LNHDA, CDR2 SQIVND (reference sequence). The CDR3 protein is CASNPQGQGRGELFF. CDR3 nucleotides: TGTGCCAGTAATCCCCAGGGGCAGGGACGTGGGGAGCTGTTTTTT.

This chain uses TRBV30 with TRBJ1-2; tentatively, D is TRBD1 (6 bases). The germline gives CDR1 GTSNPN, CDR2 SVGIG (reference sequence). V dropped 5 bases and J dropped 7 bases, with 11 bases sitting between them. The CDR3 spans 11 residues. The CDR3 loop is CAWGGAAGYTF. In DNA form, the CDR3 reads TGTGCCTGGGGGGGGGCCGCTGGCTACACCTTC.

This clone was observed a single time. The chain couples TRBV5-4 to TRBJ1-4; maybe TRBD1 (5 bases). V was trimmed by 4 bases and J by 4 bases, leaving 14 bases between them. This CDR3 spans 15 amino acids. The germline gives CDR1 SGHNT, CDR2 YYREEE (reference sequence). The CDR3 DNA sequence: TGTGCCAGCAGCCCCATGCAGGGCAGTAATGAAAAACTGTTTTTT. Its protein product is CASSPMQGSNEKLFF.

The V and J genes are TRBV7-9 and TRBJ2-1, with D possibly matching TRBD2 (6 bases). V was pared by 4 bases and J by 9 bases, with 19 bases between. This CDR3 has 15 residues. Looked up from germline, CDR1 is SEHNR and CDR2 is FQNEAQ (reference sequence). CDR3 DNA: TGTGCCAGCAGCTCCAATCGGCGGGGCTACGGTGAGCAGTTCTTC. Amino acid sequence: CASSSNRRGYGEQFF.

In DNA form, the CDR3 reads TGCGCCAGCAGCTCGGACAGGGACGACGAGCAGTACTTC. It encodes CASSSDRDDEQYF. J is TRBJ2-7 and V is TRBV5-1; 8 nucleotides line up with TRBD1. Germline CDR1 reads SGHRS; CDR2 reads YFSETQ. The CDR3 has 13 residues. V lost 3 bases, J lost 5 bases, and 4 bases stayed unmatched.

The V gene is TRBV5-1, the J gene TRBJ2-5, with 8 bases aligning to TRBD2. The germline V gene encodes CDR1 SGHRS and CDR2 YFSETQ. This CDR3 has 15 residues. Trimming at V came to 3 bases and at J to 2 bases, leaving 6 bases not matched to a gene. The CDR3 nucleotides are TGCGCCAGCAGCTCGGTACGGGGGGGACAAGAGACCCAGTACTTC. Translated, it gives CASSSVRGGQETQYF.

This chain connects TRBV7-8 to TRBJ2-2, with 7 bases matching TRBD2. V trimming: 4 bases; J trimming: 1 base; junction bases outside the gene matches: 0. Germline loops: CDR1 SGHVS, CDR2 FQNEAQ. CDR3 length: 14 amino acids. The CDR3 protein is CASSSSGNTGELFF. The CDR3 DNA is TGTGCCAGCAGCTCTAGCGGGAACACCGGGGAGCTGTTTTTT.

V and J are TRBV29-1 and TRBJ2-1, with D tentatively TRBD1 (5 bases). The ends were cut back, 7 bases at V and 7 bases at J, with 11 bases in the middle. The V gene's germline CDR1 is SQVTM and CDR2 ANQGSEA. The CDR3 spans 11 residues. The DNA for the CDR3 is TGCAGCGCCAGACAGAGTAATGAGCAGTTCTTC. It specifies CSARQSNEQFF.

This clone was recorded once. The genes are TRBV6-1 and TRBJ2-4; D might be TRBD1 (5 bases). The germline V gene has CDR1 MNHNS and CDR2 SASEGT. V was shortened by 11 bases and J by 10 bases, with 15 bases between the two germline ends. The CDR3 is 11 residues long. The CDR3 coding sequence is TGTGCCTGTTGGGGCCTTGGGATTCAGTACTTC. Translated, it gives CACWGLGIQYF.

This sequence joins TRBV7-3 and TRBJ1-2; no definite D call. Trimming cost V 1 base and J 6 bases, with 9 bases left between them. From germline, CDR1 is SGHTA and CDR2 FQGTGA. CDR3 size: 13 residues. The CDR3 loop reads CASSLNGADGYTF. CDR3 nucleotides: TGTGCCAGCAGCTTAAATGGCGCGGATGGCTACACCTTC.

The chain combines TRBV9 with TRBJ2-5; D unclear. Between the trimmed V and J ends, which lost 0 bases and 1 base, there was a span of 4 bases. Germline CDR1 and CDR2: SGDLS and YYNGEE. The CDR3 extends over 13 amino acids. CDR3 loop: CASSVVPQETQYF. In nucleotides, the CDR3 is TGTGCCAGCAGCGTAGTCCCCCAAGAGACCCAGTACTTC.

The chain links TRBV18 to TRBJ1-6; TRBD1 matches at 7 bases. This CDR3 is 17 amino acids long. V lost 2 bases and J lost 0; bases outside the gene matches: 4. The V gene's germline CDR1 is KGHSH and CDR2 LQKENI. The CDR3 loop reads CASSPRGPGSYNSPLHF. In DNA, the CDR3 is TGTGCCAGCTCACCAAGGGGGCCGGGCTCCTATAATTCACCCCTCCACTTT.

Here the CDR3 DNA reads TGTGCCAGTAGTGAGATGGGACCTCGCTCCTACAATGAGCAGTTCTTC. Its translation: CASSEMGPRSYNEQFF. The chain employs TRBV19 and TRBJ2-1, with D tentatively TRBD1 or TRBD2 (5 bases each). Germline V gene data show CDR1 as LNHDA and CDR2 as SQIVND (reference sequence). The CDR3 contains 16 residues. Trimming took off 5 bases at V and 0 bases at J, with 14 bases between the two ends.